The 22 T cell receptor beta chains below all came from one sample that was sequenced in a study of human T cells and chemical hapten exposure. The time point: patch test 3, about 24 weeks after DPC sensitization. As for treatment: therapeutic diphenylcyclopropenone sensitization with weekly scalp DPC. Unfractionated whole blood served as the source for total RNA extraction. A single record per CDR3 protein comes from TCRdb applying MiXCR to the RACE reads. This sample has 40,000 or so distinct CDR3 sequences, with 9.5% to 15% found just once. Sequenced here: whole blood, sampled in connection with sensitization to the hapten diphenylcyclopropenone (DPC). Source of these receptors: a woman aged 35 to 49 with alopecia areata. Some clones in this sample may be carry-over from other donors' samples.

CDR3: CASPRQNQPQHF. CDR3 nucleotide sequence: TGCGCCAGCCCTAGACAAAATCAGCCCCAGCATTTT. The chain couples TRBV10-1 to TRBJ1-5; D is uncertain. Trimming removed 8 bases at V and 4 bases at J, with 9 bases between. Germline V CDR1 and CDR2: WNHNN, SYGVQD (reference sequence). CDR3 size: 12 residues.

This clonotype has only a few counts. The rearrangement links TRBV10-3 to TRBJ2-7; D is unclear. Per germline, CDR1 ENHRY and CDR2 SYGVKD. The CDR3 loop spans 11 amino acids. V was trimmed by 8 bases and J by 6 bases, leaving 11 bases between them. The CDR3 loop is CAIGPGSEQYF. CDR3 in DNA: TGTGCCATCGGGCCGGGTAGCGAGCAGTACTTC.

This clonotype was recorded at least ten times. The chain uses TRBV4-3 and TRBJ1-1; D may be TRBD1 (5 bases). Between the trimmed V and J ends, which lost 4 bases and 1 base, there was a span of 10 bases. The CDR3 totals 14 residues. Germline assignment: CDR1 LGHNA and CDR2 YSLEER. This chain's CDR3 is CASSPHGGNTEAFF. The CDR3 DNA reads TGCGCCAGCAGCCCCCATGGGGGGAACACTGAAGCTTTCTTT.

This clonotype was seen a few times. This chain joins TRBV28 and TRBJ2-7; a possible D gene is TRBD1 (6 bases). The CDR3 is 14 amino acids. Germline values: CDR1 MDHEN, CDR2 SYDVKM. The V end lost 2 bases, the J end lost 4 bases, and 12 bases lay between the germline ends. CDR3 DNA: TGTGCCAGCAGTTTACTCCCAGGGGTATACGAGCAGTACTTC. Its translation: CASSLLPGVYEQYF. Looking up the rest from reference TRBV28 and TRBJ2-7 gives the full variable domain: DVKVTQSSRYLVKRTGEKVFLECVQDMDHENMFWYRQDPGLGLRLIYFSYDVKMKEKGDIPEGYSVSREKKERFSLILESASTNQTSMYLCASSLLPGVYEQYFGPGTRLTVT.

In this sample, this clonotype turned up a few times. The junction departs from germline at one end; a sequencing error may be responsible. The chain recombines TRBV28 with TRBJ2-3; D perhaps matches TRBD2 (6 bases). The CDR3 contains 17 residues. CDR1 MDHEN and CDR2 SYDVKM come from the germline V gene. This chain's CDR3 is CVSSFRSGALWTDTQYF. CDR3 sequence (DNA): TGTGTCAGCAGTTTCCGGTCGGGAGCACTTTGGACAGATACGCAGTATTTT.

This clonotype was found a few times. DNA for the CDR3: TGTGCCAGCAGACCGACAGGATTCAGCACAGATACGCAGTATTTT. This gives the protein CASRPTGFSTDTQYF. The chain has TRBV7-3 and TRBJ2-3; TRBD1 might be the D (6 bases). The V end was cut by 6 bases, the J end by 0 bases, with 13 bases between. Germline V gives CDR1 SGHTA, CDR2 FQGTGA. The CDR3 is 15 amino acids.

This clonotype was seen many times. The chain is built from TRBV20-1 and TRBJ2-1; 7 bases align to TRBD2. This CDR3 is built from 16 residues. The V gene's germline CDR1 is DFQATT and CDR2 SNEGSKA (reference sequence). J lost 4 bases, V lost 0 bases, and 9 bases had no gene match. CDR3 nucleotide sequence: TGCAGTGCTAGAGATCTCACGAGCGGGACTTACAATGAGCAGTTCTTC. Translation gives CSARDLTSGTYNEQFF.

The V gene is TRBV3-1, the J gene TRBJ2-7, with 8 bases lining up with TRBD2. The ends lost 6 bases at V and 6 bases at J; junction bases unmatched: 4. Germline CDR1 reads LGHDT; CDR2 reads YNNKEL (reference sequence). CDR3 length: 12 residues. In DNA, the CDR3 is TGTGCCAGCAGTCTCGGGGGGGCCGAGCAGTACTTC. It specifies CASSLGGAEQYF.

This clonotype was counted many times. J is TRBJ1-4 and V is TRBV29-1, with D possibly being TRBD1 (6 bases). CDR1 is SQVTM and CDR2 is ANQGSEA in the germline V gene. The CDR3 is made up of 14 amino acids. The V and J ends lost 6 bases and 7 bases respectively, with 18 bases between them. The CDR3 nucleotides read TGCAGCGTGGGAACAGGGTCAAGTGGTGAAAAACTGTTTTTT. Amino acid sequence: CSVGTGSSGEKLFF.

This clonotype has more than one count but fewer than ten. At one boundary the junction diverges from the germline segment, which might be a read error. The chain joins TRBV5-5 to TRBJ1-4; D is uncertain. Germline values: CDR1 SGHKS, CDR2 YYEKEE (reference sequence). The CDR3 runs 14 residues. CDR3 nucleotides: TGTGCCAGCAGCTTGCCAGGAACTAGTGAAAAACTGTTTTTT. As protein: CASSLPGTSEKLFF.

This clonotype was seen a handful of times. This sequence joins TRBV28 and TRBJ2-5; 7 bases are a match to TRBD2. V was pared by 8 bases and J by 1 base, with 1 base of the junction left unmatched. CDR1 MDHEN and CDR2 SYDVKM come from the germline V gene. CDR3 length: 12 residues. Here the CDR3 DNA reads TGTGCCAGCCGGGGGGTCCAAGAGACCCAGTACTTC. It codes for CASRGVQETQYF.

In regard to this clonotype: One end of the junction varies from germline; a read error may be responsible. The chain combines TRBV28 with TRBJ1-4, with 7 bases aligning to TRBD1. CDR3 size: 14 residues. CDR1 MDHEN and CDR2 SYDVKM come from the germline V gene. The CDR3 DNA is TGTGCCAGCAGTAGAGGGGGCACCGGTGAAAAACTGTGTTTT. Translated: CASSRGGTGEKLCF.

This clonotype has only a few counts. The V call is TRBV6-5, the J call TRBJ1-1, with D unresolved. Deletions cut 6 bases from V and 4 bases from J, with 9 bases between. The CDR3 spans 12 residues. Looked up from germline, CDR1 is MNHEY and CDR2 is SVGAGI. The CDR3 spells CASSQTRTEAFF. The CDR3 DNA sequence: TGTGCCAGCAGCCAGACACGCACTGAAGCTTTCTTT.

This clonotype was seen repeatedly, ten times or more. This chain links TRBV29-1 with TRBJ1-4; D gene uncertain. Germline V gives CDR1 SQVTM, CDR2 ANQGSEA. Between the trimmed V and J ends, which lost 3 bases and 8 bases, there was a span of 7 bases. This CDR3 spans 11 amino acids. This CDR3 reads CSVDRGEKLFF. CDR3 in DNA: TGCAGCGTTGATCGAGGGGAAAAACTGTTTTTT.

V and J are TRBV28 and TRBJ1-2; 7 bases align to TRBD1. V dropped 6 bases and J dropped 4; count of bases not matched to a gene: 5. The germline V gene encodes CDR1 MDHEN and CDR2 SYDVKM. The length of the CDR3 is 13 residues. The CDR3 nucleotides are TGTGCCAGCAGACCGGGACAGCTCTATGGCTACACCTTC. It encodes CASRPGQLYGYTF.

The gene calls are TRBV5-5 and TRBJ2-7; D remains unclear. Germline assignment: CDR1 SGHKS and CDR2 YYEKEE (reference sequence). The CDR3 contains 13 residues. V lost 1 base and J 3 bases, leaving 8 bases between the germline ends. Written as DNA, the CDR3 is TGTGCCAGCAGCTTGTCTTTGAGCTACGAGCAGTACTTC. Encoded protein: CASSLSLSYEQYF.

The genes are TRBV28 and TRBJ2-7, with a tentative D call TRBD2 (6 bases). Germline lookup yields CDR1 MDHEN and CDR2 SYDVKM. The CDR3 extends over 13 amino acids. V lost 10 bases, J lost 0 bases, and 13 bases lay in between. CDR3 residues: CAIIAASSYEQYF. CDR3 nucleotides: TGTGCCATCATAGCGGCTAGCTCCTACGAGCAGTACTTC.

This clonotype showed up just a few times. The V gene is TRBV3-1, the J gene TRBJ2-5, with 10 nucleotides matching TRBD2. J was trimmed by 2 bases and V by 5 bases; bases with no gene match: 8. The CDR3 contains 16 residues. CDR1 is LGHDT and CDR2 is YNNKEL in the germline V gene (reference sequence). CDR3 amino acids: CASSLRLAGTQETQYF. In DNA form, the CDR3 reads TGTGCCAGCAGCTTACGACTAGCGGGTACGCAAGAGACCCAGTACTTC.

The V gene is TRBV7-2, the J gene TRBJ2-5; 9 bases are a match to TRBD1. There are 14 residues in the CDR3. V lost 4 bases to trimming and J lost 10 bases; unmatched junction nucleotides: 10. The germline gives CDR1 SGHTA, CDR2 FQGNSA. In DNA form, the CDR3 reads TGTGCCAGCAGCTCGGGGACAGGGTTCTATAGCCAGTACTTC. This translates into CASSSGTGFYSQYF.

As concerns this clonotype: A junction boundary mismatches the germline segment, possibly from a read error. The chain recombines TRBV28 with TRBJ1-2; 10 bases align to TRBD1. In germline, CDR1 is MDHEN, CDR2 SYDVKM. The CDR3 spans 14 residues. CDR3 in amino acids: CATRETGGGYDYTF. CDR3 in DNA: TGTGCCACCCGGGAGACAGGGGGCGGATATGACTACACCTTC.

This clonotype was observed at least ten times. The chain is built from TRBV4-2 and TRBJ2-2; D is possibly TRBD2 (5 bases). Trimming cost V 1 base and J 7 bases, with 19 bases left between them. Germline V gene data show CDR1 as LGHNA and CDR2 as YNFKEQ. There are 17 residues in the CDR3. DNA for the CDR3: TGTGCCAGCAGCCAAGCCCAGACCTTGGAGGCCCGCGGGGAGCTGTTTTTT. This gives the protein CASSQAQTLEARGELFF.

This clonotype was seen at least ten times. V gene TRBV7-2 combines with J gene TRBJ2-7, with 13 nucleotides matching TRBD2. Looked up from germline, CDR1 is SGHTA and CDR2 is FQGNSA. This CDR3 contains 15 residues. V lost 2 bases and J lost 5; bases outside the gene matches: 3. CDR3 in DNA: TGTGCCAGCAGCTTACAACTAGCGGGGGGGCACGAGCAGTACTTC. Its translation is CASSLQLAGGHEQYF. The whole variable domain, filled in from reference TRBV7-2 and TRBJ2-7, reads GAGVSQSPSNKVTEKGKDVELRCDPISGHTALYWYRQSLGQGLEFLIYFQGNSAPDKSGLPSDRFSAERTGGSVSTLTIQRTQQEDSAVYLCASSLQLAGGHEQYFGPGTRLTVT.